A selection of T cell receptor beta chains follows, all from one sample in a study of T cell repertoires in cytomegalovirus infection. TCRdb reprocessed the reads with MiXCR, giving one entry per CDR3 protein. The top ten clones hold more than 15% of a sample with about 140,000 distinct CDR3 sequences, roughly 6% of them seen once. The sequenced sample consisted of PBMCs. The receptor set was obtained from a human donor in good health (CMV status not recorded). Some clones in this sample may be carry-over from other donors' samples. Both conserved end residues are part of each CDR3. The D gene is left open where the match is weak. Clone size, where shown, is once, few, many, or a class for clones that have expanded.

TRBJ1-6	TRBV20-1	-	few	CSASVGRGDSPLHF	TGCAGTGCCTCGGTCGGCAGGGGAGATTCACCCCTCCACTTT
TRBJ1-5	TRBV7-6	-	many	CASSLPLDGGANWNQPQHF	TGTGCCAGCAGCTTACCCCTGGACGGGGGGGCGAATTGGAATCAGCCCCAGCATTTT
TRBJ2-5	TRBV15	-	many	CATSRDRPGRARTQYF	TGTGCCACCAGCAGAGACAGACCCGGCCGAGCAAGGACCCAGTACTTC
TRBJ2-5	TRBV7-3	-	many	CASSLGVGQETQYF	TGTGCCAGCAGCTTAGGTGTAGGCCAAGAGACCCAGTACTTC
TRBJ1-5	TRBV7-9	-	many	CASSRDPRQPQHF	TGTGCCAGCAGTCGGGACCCCCGGCAGCCCCAGCATTTT
TRBJ1-4	TRBV7-2	TRBD1	many	CASSFDRGLNEKLFF	TGTGCCAGCAGCTTCGACAGGGGGCTTAATGAAAAACTGTTTTTT
TRBJ1-5	TRBV7-9	-	many	CASSRGGDTNQPQHF	TGTGCCAGCAGCCGGGGGGGGGACACCAATCAGCCCCAGCATTTT
TRBJ2-5	TRBV10-3	TRBD1	many	CAITPGQGQETQYF	TGTGCCATCACCCCGGGACAGGGGCAAGAGACCCAGTACTTC
TRBJ2-1	TRBV27	-	many	CASKPLGGAISDEQFF	TGTGCCAGCAAGCCGTTGGGGGGGGCCATATCCGATGAGCAGTTCTTC
TRBJ2-5	TRBV28	TRBD2	-	CASSPGTSGLYQETQYF	TGTGCCAGCAGTCCGGGGACTAGCGGGTTATACCAAGAGACCCAGTACTTC
TRBJ1-5	TRBV18	TRBD1	few	CASSLGQASNQPQHF	TGTGCCAGCTCCCTGGGACAGGCTAGCAATCAGCCCCAGCATTTT